This T cell receptor beta chain was sequenced during a study of regulatory T cells in long-lasting Graves disease. Indicated time point: newly diagnosed GD, antithyroid drugs for less than 3 months. Extracted RNA from PBMCs served as the source of the TCR library. Study-wide points: Persistent cases favored TRBV28, TRBJ1-2 and TRBJ2-5.

Ten or more counts support this clonotype. Antigen unknown. Arm-PCR with iRepertoire HTBI primers amplified the CDR3 regions for these TCR beta libraries. TCRdb re-analysed the multiplex PCR reads in MiXCR, keeping a single row per CDR3 protein. Of 300,000 to 400,000 distinct CDR3 sequences in the sample, about 18% were seen once. The CDR3 spans 17 residues. V lost 7 bases, J lost 2 bases, and 14 bases stayed unmatched. Germline values: CDR1 SNHLY, CDR2 FYNNEI. The input for sequencing was peripheral blood mononuclear cells (PBMCs), taken at new diagnosis, from a patient treated with antithyroid drugs. This chain connects TRBV2 to TRBJ2-7; 10 bases match TRBD1. This TCR came from a female donor with Graves disease. This chain's CDR3 is CASTSISEGQGTYEQYF. The CDR3 DNA is TGTGCCAGCACCTCCATTTCTGAGGGACAGGGGACCTACGAGCAGTACTTC. Looking up the rest from reference TRBV2 and TRBJ2-7 gives the full variable domain: EPEVTQTPSHQVTQMGQEVILRCVPISNHLYFYWYRQILGQKVEFLVSFYNNEISEKSEIFDDQFSVERPDGSNFTLKIRSTKLEDSAMYFCASTSISEGQGTYEQYFGPGTRLTVT.